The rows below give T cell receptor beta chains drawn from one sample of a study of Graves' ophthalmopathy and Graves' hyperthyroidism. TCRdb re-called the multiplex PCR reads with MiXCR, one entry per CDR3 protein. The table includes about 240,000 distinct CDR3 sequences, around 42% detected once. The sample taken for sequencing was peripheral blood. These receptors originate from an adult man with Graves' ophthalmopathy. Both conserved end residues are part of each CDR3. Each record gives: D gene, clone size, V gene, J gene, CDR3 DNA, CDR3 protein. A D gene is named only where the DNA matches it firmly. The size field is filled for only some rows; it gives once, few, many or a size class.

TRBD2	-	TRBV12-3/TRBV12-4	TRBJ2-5	TGTGCCAGCACCCCGGGACTAGCGGGAGTGGAGACCCAGTACTTC	CASTPGLAGVETQYF
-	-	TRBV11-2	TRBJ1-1	TGTGCCAGCAACTCAGTGGAGAGGGCGTCGAACGCTGAAGCTTTCTTT	CASNSVERASNAEAFF
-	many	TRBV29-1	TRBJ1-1	TGCAGCGTTGTGGGGATTCGGAACACTGAAGCTTTCTTT	CSVVGIRNTEAFF
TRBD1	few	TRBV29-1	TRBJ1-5	TGCAGCGTTCTCCGTAGACAGGGGACTAATCAGCCCCAGCATTTT	CSVLRRQGTNQPQHF
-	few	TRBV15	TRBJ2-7	TGTGCCACCAGCAGAGATCGATTAAGGGACACCCACTACGAGCAGTACTTC	CATSRDRLRDTHYEQYF
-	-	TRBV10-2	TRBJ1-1	TGCGCCAGCAGTGATGGCAGCCCGAACACTGAAGCTTTCTTT	CASSDGSPNTEAFF
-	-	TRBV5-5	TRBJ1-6	TGTGCCAGCAGCTTTAATCATTCACCCCTCCACTTT	CASSFNHSPLHF
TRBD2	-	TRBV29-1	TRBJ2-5	TGCAGCGTCACGACTGGAGCGGGGGGACAAGAGACCCAGTACTTC	CSVTTGAGGQETQYF
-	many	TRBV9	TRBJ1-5	TGTGCCAGCAGCGTAGGGACAATCGGCAATCAGCCCCAGCATTTT	CASSVGTIGNQPQHF
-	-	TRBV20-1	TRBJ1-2	TGCAGTGCGAGAGGCAGGGCTTTCTCCTCTAACTATGGCTACACCTTC	CSARGRAFSSNYGYTF
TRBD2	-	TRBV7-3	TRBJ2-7	TGTGCCAGCAGCTCGTCGGGACTAAGCGTATACGAGCAGTACTTC	CASSSSGLSVYEQYF
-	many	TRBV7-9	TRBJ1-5	TGTGCCAGCAGCCTAGTGGACGGTGGGTTGGGTCAGCCCCAGCATTTT	CASSLVDGGLGQPQHF
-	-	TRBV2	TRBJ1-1	TGTGCCAGCTTGCCAGAACTGAACACTGAAGCTTTCTTT	CASLPELNTEAFF
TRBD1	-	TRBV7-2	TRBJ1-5	TGTGCCAGCAGCTTGAGTCCGGGACAGGGGCTCAATCAACCCCAGCATTTT	CASSLSPGQGLNQPQHF
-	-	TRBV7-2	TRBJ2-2	TGTGCCAGCAAATACATGAACACCGGGGAGCTGTTTTTT	CASKYMNTGELFF
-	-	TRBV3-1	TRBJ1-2	TGTGCCAGCACCTCCTCTTCCGGGGTTATCTATGGCTACACCTTC	CASTSSSGVIYGYTF
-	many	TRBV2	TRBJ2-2	TGTGCCAGCAGTGACAGGGGAGGCACCGGGGAGCTGTTTTTT	CASSDRGGTGELFF
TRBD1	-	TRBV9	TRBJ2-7	TGTGCCAGCAGCATCCCGGACAGGGAGGTCGGGGAGCAGTACTTC	CASSIPDREVGEQYF
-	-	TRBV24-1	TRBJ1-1	TGTGCCACCAGTGAAACAGCGCAAACTGAAGCTTTCTTT	CATSETAQTEAFF
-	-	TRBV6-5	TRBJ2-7	TGTGCCAGCAGTGAAGCGCTCAGGGGAGGCGAGCAGTACTTC	CASSEALRGGEQYF
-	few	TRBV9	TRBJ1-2	TGTGCCAGCAGCGTAGGGGATGGGTATGGCTACACCTTC	CASSVGDGYGYTF
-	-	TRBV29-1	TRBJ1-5	TGCAGCTCCGGTCAGCCAAATCAGCCCCAGCATTTT	CSSGQPNQPQHF
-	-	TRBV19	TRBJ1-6	TGTGCCAGTAGTATGTGGGTGAATTCACCCCTCCACTTT	CASSMWVNSPLHF
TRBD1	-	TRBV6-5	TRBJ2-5	TGTGCCAGCAGTCAACGGGGACAGCAAGAGACCCAGTACTTC	CASSQRGQQETQYF
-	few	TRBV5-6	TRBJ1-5	TGTGCCAGCAGCTTGGGGGGACTCGGGGGCAATCAGCCCCAGCATTTT	CASSLGGLGGNQPQHF